Listed below are T cell receptor beta chains from one sample, sequenced in a study of blood T cell repertoires in COVID-19. Generated by immunoSEQ multiplex PCR, the TCRdb table keeps only in-frame clones and is missing some. This table holds 45,000 to 60,000 clones, roughly 89% found once. The sample taken for sequencing was peripheral blood. These receptors were taken from a man aged 65 to 85 with active COVID-19. The CDR3 runs from the conserved cysteine through the conserved F or W. A row's size may be missing; if present it is once, few, many or a size class.

. TRBJ2-3 TRBV7-9 CASSLGLAATQYF
. TRBJ1-1 TRBV5-3 CARSLNRQGASSETEAFF
once TRBJ1-2 TRBV3-1/TRBV3-2 CASSGTGYGYTF
. TRBJ1-1 TRBV7-8 CASSPTTWTAQAFF
. TRBJ2-1 TRBV6-6 CASRDDSNEQFF
. TRBJ1-4 TRBV3-1/TRBV3-2 CASSQEGREEKLFF
. TRBJ2-3 TRBV4-1 CASTPSTGSTDTQYF
. TRBJ2-1 TRBV7-9 CASSPGSGGAGYPEQFF
. TRBJ2-1 TRBV4-2 CASSDSWGVNEQFF
. TRBJ1-2 TRBV18 CASSPRDVGQGVGGYTF
. TRBJ2-3 TRBV10-3 CAISDPGQGTDTQYF
. TRBJ2-3 TRBV3-1/TRBV3-2 CASSQDSTSGGIDTQYF
few TRBJ1-3 TRBV11-2 CASSLDRSGNTIYF
. TRBJ2-1 TRBV6-5 CASSYGRARGSSEQFF
. TRBJ1-1 TRBV7-9 CASSLTGTGTEAFF
. TRBJ2-7 TRBV9 CASSVGQSYEQYF
. TRBJ1-5 TRBV4-3 CASSQDRGGPNQPQHF
. TRBJ1-5 TRBV2 CASSLGQGRQPQHF
. TRBJ1-5 TRBV7-2 CASGGGNQPQHF
few TRBJ2-3 TRBV10-2 CASSETSGTSGTDTQYF
. TRBJ2-1 TRBV29-1 CSVEDGYNEQFF
. TRBJ1-5 TRBV19 CASEQGRGTPQHF
. TRBJ2-1 TRBV5-6 CASSIDRAYNEQFF
. TRBJ1-6 TRBV27 CASSPTGGSSYNSPLHF
. TRBJ1-2 TRBV10-3 CAISESRDRNGYTF
. TRBJ2-1 TRBV4-1 CASSQVRNEQFF
. TRBJ2-2 TRBV6-5 CASSYFGNTGELFF
. TRBJ2-5 TRBV5-1 CASSLAGQASQETQYF
. TRBJ2-2 TRBV18 CASSPGTGALTGELFF
. TRBJ2-1 TRBV7-8 CASSLGKSNNEQFF
. TRBJ2-5 TRBV5-1 CASSSTGVQETQYF
once TRBJ2-7 TRBV6-5 CASSSQQGVGEQYF
. TRBJ2-1 TRBV2 CASSANAWGGNEQFF
once TRBJ2-1 TRBV11-3 CASSLKQGRDEQFF
once TRBJ1-4 TRBV6-5 CASTLDRVGEKLFF
. TRBJ2-1 TRBV19 CASTWGQGHYNEQFF
. TRBJ1-2 TRBV5-1 CASSSTGGPYGYTF
. TRBJ2-3 TRBV30 CAWSVRFSGGPRASTDTQYF
once TRBJ1-1 TRBV9 CASSVSSRGNTEAFF
. TRBJ2-6 TRBV28 CASSLRGPGANVLTF
once TRBJ2-5 TRBV7-3 CASSYGIQETQYF
. TRBJ2-1 TRBV18 CASSRGTEYNEQFF
. TRBJ2-2 TRBV11-1 CASSLARANTGELFF
. TRBJ2-7 TRBV5-4 CASSSPRRGDEQYF
once TRBJ1-2 TRBV7-2 CASSLSTGDYGYTF
. TRBJ2-1 TRBV12-3/TRBV12-4 CASSLVAEQFF
. TRBJ2-1 TRBV11-2 CASSPNRGSYNEQFF
. TRBJ1-2 TRBV9 CASSVGAGQSIYGYTF
. TRBJ2-1 TRBV18 CASSPLALAGGLNEQFF
few TRBJ2-2 TRBV6-6 CASSYPGQGRAGELFF
. TRBJ1-2 TRBV3-1/TRBV3-2 CASSRGTATNYGYTF
. TRBJ2-3 TRBV7-3 CASSSQGSTDTQYF